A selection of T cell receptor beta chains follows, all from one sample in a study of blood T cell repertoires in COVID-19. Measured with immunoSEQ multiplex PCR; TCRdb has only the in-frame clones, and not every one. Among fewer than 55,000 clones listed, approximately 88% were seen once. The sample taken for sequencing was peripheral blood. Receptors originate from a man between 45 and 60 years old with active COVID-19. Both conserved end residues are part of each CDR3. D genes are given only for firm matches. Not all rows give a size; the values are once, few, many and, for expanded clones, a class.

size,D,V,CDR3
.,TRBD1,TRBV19,CASSKAGTGSLPPQHF
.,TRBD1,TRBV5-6,CASSPRGLPEAFF
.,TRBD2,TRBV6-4,CASSDSPGLAGVNEQFF
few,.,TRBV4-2,CASSQEWRDNSPLHF
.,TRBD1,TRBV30,CAWSRQGPYGYTF
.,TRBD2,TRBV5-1,CASGVTSFADTQYF
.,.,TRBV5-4,CASSLFHQETQYF
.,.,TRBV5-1,CASSYASGTDTQYF
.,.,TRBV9,CASSPRGGPRPGRGYTF
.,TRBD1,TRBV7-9,CASSFRQGSADTQYF
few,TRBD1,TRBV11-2,CASSVGQASYEQYF
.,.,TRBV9,CASSTSGGLDTQYF
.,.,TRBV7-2,CASSLTGWTTIYF
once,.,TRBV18,CASSPISIASGGYTF
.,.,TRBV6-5,CASRTGRQSSQPQHF
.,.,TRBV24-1,CATSDPQGTDTQYF
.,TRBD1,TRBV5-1,CASSSITGGAGANVLTF
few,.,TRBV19,CASSEDLGTEAFF
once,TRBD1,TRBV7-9,CASSSRGQVGTF
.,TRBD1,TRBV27,CASSRDRTYNEQFF
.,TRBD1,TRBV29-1,CSVGGTGTSGNTIYF
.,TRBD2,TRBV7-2,CASSKRTGGQYF
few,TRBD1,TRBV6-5,CASRGGPGGREKLFF
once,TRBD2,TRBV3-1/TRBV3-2,CASSRRMVAGGADTQYF
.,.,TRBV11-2,CASAVQGPDTQYF
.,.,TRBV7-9,CASSLAGRSYGYTF